This TCR beta chain derives from a study of T-cell memory formation after mild COVID-19. Overall study results and limits: Second-wave clones peaking on day 37 lacked confirmed SARS-CoV-2 specificity.

From the 5' RACE reads, TCRdb called clonotypes with MiXCR, one entry per CDR3 protein. The sample yields roughly 180,000 distinct CDR3 sequences, around 18% seen once. This CDR3 is 14 amino acids long. Germline CDR1 reads SGHTA; CDR2 reads FQGTGA. V dropped 5 bases and J dropped 6; count of bases not matched to a gene: 8. This clonotype has at least ten counts. The antigen remains undetermined. The receptor was derived from a man between 18 and 35 years old who had mild COVID-19 (a few samples of this study predate the infection). Cell type and time point are not known. The rearrangement uses TRBV7-3 and TRBJ2-5, with 8 nucleotides matching TRBD2. Sequences were obtained from PBMCs or a T cell subset sorted from them (not recorded which). The CDR3 DNA sequence: TGTGCCAGCAGCAACGGGGGGGCCGGGCAGACCCAGTACTTC. This translates into CASSNGGAGQTQYF.